This TCR beta chain appears in the sequencing data of a study of T cell changes during pregnancy in multiple sclerosis. Sequencing used immunoSEQ multiplex PCR; TCRdb keeps in-frame clones, though not all of them. This sample carries about 44,000 clones, roughly 92% of them seen once, and the ten largest clones take 0.67%. The CDR3 consists of 16 residues. V gave up 5 bases and J gave up 1 base; unmatched junction bases: 8. In germline, CDR1 is MDHEN, CDR2 SYDVKM. This specimen was CD4+ T cells from peripheral blood mononuclear cells, taken in the first trimester of pregnancy. V is TRBV28 and J is TRBJ2-3; 8 positions match TRBD1. The TCR was taken from a female donor with multiple sclerosis, enrolled in a pregnancy study. The CDR3 nucleotides read TGTGCCAGCAGTCCCCTCCGGACAGGGCGCACAGATACGCAGTATTTT. This codes for CASSPLRTGRTDTQYF. The full variable domain, with the rest looked up from reference TRBV28 and TRBJ2-3, is DVKVTQSSRYLVKRTGEKVFLECVQDMDHENMFWYRQDPGLGLRLIYFSYDVKMKEKGDIPEGYSVSREKKERFSLILESASTNQTSMYLCASSPLRTGRTDTQYFGPGTRLTVL.